Listed here is a single T cell receptor beta chain. This entry belongs to a study of blood T cell repertoires in COVID-19. Whole-study context: PBMCs, B-cell-depleted T cells, or T cells were the source of the cDNA or gDNA that made up the material.

Trimming at V came to 7 bases and at J to 3 bases, leaving 5 bases not matched to a gene. The CDR3 spans 14 residues. Germline lookup yields CDR1 LNHDA and CDR2 SQIVND (reference sequence). Clones were sequenced by immunoSEQ multiplex PCR, and TCRdb holds only the in-frame ones, with some missing. The data contain approximately 310,000 clones, 70% to 90% of them singletons. Sequences were obtained from peripheral blood. This receptor was obtained from a woman aged 50 to 60 who had recovered from COVID-19. This chain connects TRBV19 to TRBJ2-3; the match to TRBD2 covers 9 bases. In DNA, the CDR3 is TGTGCCAGTAAGGGACTAGCTACAACAGATACGCAGTATTTT. This sequence encodes CASKGLATTDTQYF. Drawing the rest from reference TRBV19 and TRBJ2-3, the complete variable domain is DGGITQSPKYLFRKEGQNVTLSCEQNLNHDAMYWYRQDPGQGLRLIYYSQIVNDFQKGDIAEGYSVSREKKESFPLTVTSAQKNPTAFYLCASKGLATTDTQYFGPGTRLTVL.